The 32 T cell receptor beta chains below come from one sample, sequenced in a study of blood T cells in healthy people across ages. The authors ran a second PCR of 7 to 11 cycles using a sample-barcoded 5' primer and a J-beta primer mix. TCRdb re-analysed the 5' RACE reads in MiXCR, keeping a single row per CDR3 protein. The data show approximately 730,000 distinct CDR3 sequences, approximately 55% seen once. Material: blood. Receptors originate from an elderly man in good health.

The V gene is TRBV7-8, the J gene TRBJ2-3, with 7 bases aligning to TRBD1. With V trimmed by 3 bases and J by 1 base, 19 bases remained unmatched. This CDR3 has 20 amino acids. CDR1 is SGHVS and CDR2 is FQNEAQ in the germline V gene. The CDR3 bases are TGTGCCAGCAGCTTCTTCGGGCGGACAGGCTCCATGGGTCGCACAGATACGCAGTATTTT. Translated, it gives CASSFFGRTGSMGRTDTQYF.

The sample holds one count of this clonotype. The chain uses TRBV7-2 and TRBJ2-2, with 9 bases identical to TRBD1. The ends lost 7 bases at V and 4 bases at J; junction bases unmatched: 7. Germline CDR1 reads SGHTA; CDR2 reads FQGNSA. This CDR3 comprises 15 residues. CDR3 nucleotides: TGTGCCAGCACTCCCGAGACAGGGGGCACCGGGGAGCTGTTTTTT. It specifies CASTPETGGTGELFF.

V gene TRBV18 combines with J gene TRBJ2-1; possible D gene TRBD2, 6 bases. Deletions cut 3 bases from V and 7 bases from J, with 16 bases between. This CDR3 region has 15 residues. Germline assignment: CDR1 KGHSH and CDR2 LQKENI. The CDR3 DNA follows: TGTGCCAGCTCACCCTTCTCGGGAGCAATGAATGAGCAGTTCTTC. It translates to CASSPFSGAMNEQFF.

In its sample, this clonotype was seen a few times. This sequence joins TRBV11-2 and TRBJ2-5; no clear D. This CDR3 comprises 14 residues. Per the germline V gene, CDR1 is SGHAT and CDR2 is FQNNGV. V was trimmed by 5 bases and J by 3 bases, leaving 13 bases between them. This chain's CDR3 is CASSPRLGEETQYF. The CDR3 DNA sequence: TGTGCCAGCAGCCCAAGATTAGGTGAAGAGACCCAGTACTTC.

The chain uses TRBV7-3 and TRBJ2-1; possibly TRBD1 for D (5 bases). The CDR3 loop spans 16 amino acids. Germline values: CDR1 SGHTA, CDR2 FQGTGA. The germline V and J ends were trimmed by 1 base and 8 bases, with 18 bases remaining between them. CDR3 bases: TGTGCCAGCAGCTTAATGTCGGCAGGGCGATCAGATGAGCAGTTCTTC. Protein: CASSLMSAGRSDEQFF.

The chain carries TRBV11-2 and TRBJ2-4; 7 nucleotides agree with TRBD2. V was pared by 8 bases and J by 2 bases, with 9 bases of the junction left unmatched. This CDR3 spans 15 amino acids. Germline V gives CDR1 SGHAT, CDR2 FQNNGV. The CDR3 coding sequence is TGTGCCAGCGGCCAGGACGGGGGGACCAAAAACATTCAGTACTTC. Translation: CASGQDGGTKNIQYF.

J is TRBJ2-3 and V is TRBV29-1, with 11 bases aligning to TRBD2. The CDR3 consists of 15 residues. After removal of 6 bases from V and 0 bases from J, the junction contained 5 bases not matched to a gene. Germline assignment: CDR1 SQVTM and CDR2 ANQGSEA. Written as DNA, the CDR3 is TGCAGCGTGGTGACTAGCGGGACTAGCACAGATACGCAGTATTTT. It encodes CSVVTSGTSTDTQYF.

The chain uses TRBV6-1 and TRBJ2-3; 15 positions agree with TRBD2. The germline V gene encodes CDR1 MNHNS and CDR2 SASEGT. The J segment lost 2 bases and the V segment lost 5 bases, leaving 8 bases of the junction unmatched. The CDR3 is made up of 18 amino acids. CDR3 nucleotide sequence: TGTGCCAGCAGTCTCGGGACTAGCGGGGGGCCTTACACAGATACGCAGTATTTT. Translating it yields CASSLGTSGGPYTDTQYF.

The chain couples TRBV10-3 to TRBJ2-7; 12 nucleotides align to TRBD2. Trimming took 6 bases from V and 0 from J; bases not matched to a gene: 3. Germline loops: CDR1 ENHRY, CDR2 SYGVKD. CDR3 length equals 15 residues. CDR3 in amino acids: CAISATSGSSYEQYF. The CDR3 DNA reads TGTGCCATCAGCGCGACTAGCGGGAGCTCCTACGAGCAGTACTTC.

This clonotype appeared a single time. J is TRBJ2-5 and V is TRBV5-8, with 10 bases lining up with TRBD1. The J segment lost 3 bases and the V segment lost 4 bases, leaving 6 bases of the junction unmatched. From germline, CDR1 is SGHTS and CDR2 YDEGEE. This CDR3 region has 15 residues. Here the CDR3 reads CASSPWTGGKETQYF. CDR3 coding DNA: TGTGCCAGCAGCCCCTGGACAGGGGGAAAAGAGACCCAGTACTTC.

This CDR3 reads CASSPRRGTQYF. CDR3 nucleotide sequence: TGTGCCAGCAGTCCCCGTCGGGGGACCCAGTACTTC. The rearrangement uses TRBV12-3 or TRBV12-4 and TRBJ2-5; tentatively, D is TRBD2 (5 bases). V was cut by 5 bases and J by 7 bases, with 11 bases left in between. The CDR3 has 12 amino acids.

Comment on this clonotype: Compared with germline, one end of the junction differs, possibly owing to a read error. Here the CDR3 reads CSARDGRLYIEQFF. As DNA, the CDR3 is TGCAGTGCTAGGGACGGACGACTGTACATTGAGCAGTTCTTC. V and J are TRBV20-1 and TRBJ2-1; D is unresolved. This CDR3 has 14 amino acids. Germline assignment: CDR1 DFQATT and CDR2 SNEGSKA (reference sequence).

This chain connects TRBV5-1 to TRBJ2-3; TRBD2 agrees at 8 bases. The CDR3 has 13 residues. The germline V gene encodes CDR1 SGHRS and CDR2 YFSETQ. The J segment lost 14 bases and the V segment lost 0 bases, leaving 8 bases of the junction unmatched. This CDR3 is CASSLAPQRESYF. The CDR3 DNA follows: TGCGCCAGCAGCTTGGCCCCACAGCGGGAGTCGTATTTT.

Only a few counts were recorded for this clonotype. The genes are TRBV9 and TRBJ2-7; D is unresolved. Trimming took 2 bases from V and 4 from J, leaving 7 bases between them. Germline V gene lookup returns CDR1 SGDLS and CDR2 YYNGEE. The CDR3 totals 12 residues. The CDR3 DNA is TGTGCCAGCAGCGTGGACGGGTACGAGCAGTACTTC. It encodes CASSVDGYEQYF.

The J gene is TRBJ1-2, the V gene TRBV28; D not resolved. The ends were cut back, 10 bases at V and 4 bases at J, with 19 bases in the middle. CDR1 MDHEN and CDR2 SYDVKM come from the germline V gene. The CDR3 has 14 residues. DNA for the CDR3: TGTGCCATCGGGATGCCAGATGTTCCCTATGGCTACACCTTC. Protein: CAIGMPDVPYGYTF.

The DNA of the CDR3 is TGTGCCAGCAGTTTAAACGGGAGAAAGGCAGATACGCAGTATTTT. Protein sequence: CASSLNGRKADTQYF. The chain couples TRBV12-3 or TRBV12-4 to TRBJ2-3; D may be TRBD2 (6 bases). This CDR3 region has 15 residues. V was cut by 2 bases and J by 4 bases, with 13 bases left in between.

In DNA, the CDR3 is TGTGCCAGCAGCATAGAGTCAGGTCCTATGAGGGAGCAGTACTTC. Its translation: CASSIESGPMREQYF. The chain joins TRBV9 to TRBJ2-7; D is undetermined. CDR3 length equals 15 residues. The germline V gene has CDR1 SGDLS and CDR2 YYNGEE. The V gene lost 4 bases and the J gene lost 7 bases, with 21 bases spanning the gap.

The rearrangement links TRBV20-1 to TRBJ1-6; perhaps TRBD1 as D (5 bases). V was pared by 0 bases and J by 8 bases, with 11 bases between. The V gene's germline CDR1 is DFQATT and CDR2 SNEGSKA (reference sequence). The CDR3 length is 14 residues. DNA for the CDR3: TGCAGTGCTAGAGATCCACTAGGGGATTCACCCCTCCACTTT. This translates into CSARDPLGDSPLHF.

The chain has TRBV27 and TRBJ2-4, with D perhaps matching TRBD2 (6 bases). Judging by the DNA end, TRBJ2-5 fits better; the J call may be wrong. The germline V gene has CDR1 MNHEY and CDR2 SMNVEV (reference sequence). This CDR3 region has 15 residues. The CDR3 DNA reads TGTGCCAGCAGTCCAGGGACTCAACCGCGGGAGACCCAGTACTTC. This codes for CASSPGTQPRETQYF.

The genes are TRBV29-1 and TRBJ2-2; no clear D gene. In germline, CDR1 is SQVTM, CDR2 ANQGSEA. Trimming took off 2 bases at V and 6 bases at J, with 10 bases between the two ends. The CDR3 has 13 amino acids. This CDR3 reads CSVENTVAGELFF. CDR3 bases: TGCAGCGTTGAAAATACGGTTGCCGGGGAGCTGTTTTTT.

As for this clonotype: A much bigger clone sits one base away, suggesting this may be a read error. The V and J genes are TRBV6-2 or TRBV6-3 and TRBJ2-5, with TRBD1 identical over 7 bases. CDR3 length: 14 amino acids. The germline V gene has CDR1 MNHEY and CDR2 SVGEGT. The V segment lost 5 bases and the J segment 11 bases; nucleotides outside the gene matches: 14. DNA for the CDR3: TGTGCCAGCAGTGAGGGGGACAGCCACAATGAGCAGTACTTC. This codes for CASSEGDSHNEQYF.

This rearrangement joins TRBV20-1 to TRBJ2-3; 9 bases align to TRBD2. This CDR3 region has 13 residues. Germline V gene sequence: CDR1 DFQATT, CDR2 SNEGSKA (reference sequence). V shed 6 bases, J shed 14 bases, and the junction held 15 bases outside the gene matches. Here the CDR3 reads CSAAGGNDRYVYF. CDR3 sequence (DNA): TGCAGTGCCGCGGGGGGGAATGACAGATACGTGTATTTT.

The sample holds a few counts of this clonotype. This chain joins TRBV20-1 and TRBJ2-7; D remains unclear. Per the germline V gene, CDR1 is DFQATT and CDR2 is SNEGSKA (reference sequence). The germline V and J ends were trimmed by 2 bases and 6 bases, with 14 bases remaining between them. This CDR3 comprises 13 residues. CDR3 nucleotides: TGCAGTGCTAGAAAAGCTCCCGTCCGCGAGCAGTACTTC. This codes for CSARKAPVREQYF.

CDR3 amino acids: CASSVKGAWNEQYF. DNA of the CDR3: TGTGCCAGCTCCGTGAAGGGCGCTTGGAATGAGCAGTACTTC. This chain joins TRBV12-3 or TRBV12-4 and TRBJ2-5; D unclear. The CDR3 length is 14 residues. Between the trimmed V and J ends, which lost 8 bases and 11 bases, there was a span of 24 bases.

The V call is TRBV9, the J call TRBJ2-2; 13 nucleotides agree with TRBD2. Germline-derived CDR1 and CDR2 are SGDLS and YYNGEE. This CDR3 is 19 amino acids long. The V and J ends lost 0 bases and 8 bases, in that order; junction bases with no gene match: 13. CDR3 nucleotides: TGTGCCAGCAGCGTAGAGGGGGGACTAGCGGGAACTCTTTCAGGGGAGCTGTTTTTT. Translating it yields CASSVEGGLAGTLSGELFF.

This clonotype was recorded a few times. V and J are TRBV5-1 and TRBJ1-4; perhaps TRBD1 as D (5 bases). CDR3 length: 16 residues. The germline V gene encodes CDR1 SGHRS and CDR2 YFSETQ. The V gene lost 4 bases and the J gene lost 10 bases, with 23 bases spanning the gap. CDR3 in amino acids: CASSRSGRQGLGKLFF. CDR3 nucleotides: TGCGCCAGCAGCCGAAGTGGACGGCAGGGCCTTGGAAAACTGTTTTTT.

The genes are TRBV10-1 and TRBJ2-1; D is tentatively TRBD1 or TRBD2 (5 bases each). Trimming stripped 6 bases from V and 6 bases from J, with 12 bases between. From germline, CDR1 is WNHNN and CDR2 SYGVQD (reference sequence). The CDR3 runs 13 residues. As DNA, the CDR3 is TGCGCCAGCAGCGGGGACCTTCGCAATGAGCAGTTCTTC. Translation: CASSGDLRNEQFF.

The V and J genes are TRBV5-1 and TRBJ2-5; no reliable D call. The V gene's germline CDR1 is SGHRS and CDR2 YFSETQ. The CDR3 consists of 13 residues. V was clipped by 5 bases and J by 0 bases, with 8 bases between them. CDR3 sequence: CASSSDYQETQYF. The CDR3 DNA sequence: TGCGCCAGCAGTTCTGACTACCAAGAGACCCAGTACTTC.

This clonotype has just one count. V and J are TRBV12-3 or TRBV12-4 and TRBJ2-5, with D maybe TRBD2 (7 bases). Trimming cost V 6 bases and J 11 bases, with 22 bases left between them. There are 14 residues in the CDR3. The CDR3 loop reads CASRLGGGDNEQYF. CDR3 bases: TGTGCCAGCAGATTGGGGGGAGGGGACAATGAGCAGTACTTC.

The rearrangement uses TRBV20-1 and TRBJ2-5; perhaps TRBD2 as D (7 bases). V shed 4 bases and J shed 5 bases, with 11 bases lying between them. The germline V gene encodes CDR1 DFQATT and CDR2 SNEGSKA (reference sequence). The CDR3 has 12 amino acids. The CDR3 DNA reads as TGCAGTGCTACCGAGGGGGGGGAGACCCAGTACTTC. It encodes CSATEGGETQYF.

This clonotype was seen a handful of times. As DNA, the CDR3 is TGTGCCAGCAGCCCCTGGGTCCAGGGGGCATCCTACAATGAGCAGTTCTTC. Amino acid sequence: CASSPWVQGASYNEQFF. The chain carries TRBV11-2 and TRBJ2-1; 8 positions agree with TRBD1. The CDR3 totals 17 residues. CDR1 and CDR2 from the germline V gene are SGHAT and FQNNGV. Unmatched junction bases numbered 10, after V lost 5 bases and J lost 1 base.

This clonotype was counted only a few times. The rearrangement joins TRBV28 to TRBJ1-2; 7 positions agree with TRBD1. CDR3 length equals 14 residues. The V and J ends lost 6 bases and 4 bases, in that order; junction bases with no gene match: 8. Germline assignment: CDR1 MDHEN and CDR2 SYDVKM. Written as DNA, the CDR3 is TGTGCCAGCAGATTGGACAGGTCCTTCTATGGCTACACCTTC. This gives the protein CASRLDRSFYGYTF.